This T cell receptor (beta chain) was retrieved from a study of T-cell memory formation after mild COVID-19. As for the study in general: Largely, TCR clusters stayed within a single donor. Study-level findings and limits: Clones that contracted clustered mainly in CM and EM if CD4+ and in EMRA if CD8+.

There are 15 residues in the CDR3. In regard to this clonotype: The target antigen is unknown.

TCRdb re-called the 5' RACE reads through MiXCR, storing one row per CDR3 protein. The sample carries about 350,000 distinct CDR3 sequences, approximately 15% recorded once. The clonotype was recovered from a man between 18 and 29 years old who had mild COVID-19 (a few samples of this study predate the infection). Cell type and time point are not known. The V gene is TRBV21-1, the J gene TRBJ2-1; the table's D call, TRBD1, was not checked against the DNA. TRBV21-1 is recorded as a pseudogene. Sequenced input: PBMCs or a T cell subset sorted from them (not recorded which). CDR3 in amino acids: CASSTRQGPPYEQFF. Written as DNA, the CDR3 is TGTGCCAGCAGCACCCGACAGGGTCCGCCATATGAGCAGTTCTTC.